The 25 T cell receptor beta chains given below trace back to one sample, sequenced in a study of blood T cell repertoires in COVID-19. The table came from immunoSEQ multiplex PCR; TCRdb's copy has only in-frame clones and leaves some out. The table records roughly 200,000 clones, approximately 91% of them present only once. The sample consisted of peripheral blood. The origin of the receptors is a woman aged 40 to 55 who had recovered from COVID-19.

The chain couples TRBV7-9 to TRBJ2-1; the D is unclear. V lost 7 bases to trimming and J lost 5 bases, with 9 bases between them. This CDR3 is built from 12 residues. The V gene's germline CDR1 is SEHNR and CDR2 FQNEAQ (reference sequence). Here the CDR3 reads CASTRFDNEQFF. The CDR3 coding sequence is TGTGCCAGCACCCGGTTTGACAATGAGCAGTTCTTC.

The chain employs TRBV7-9 and TRBJ2-3, with 10 bases matching TRBD2. This CDR3 spans 17 amino acids. Germline CDR1 and CDR2: SEHNR and FQNEAQ (reference sequence). J lost 6 bases, V lost 2 bases, and 11 bases had no gene match. In nucleotides, the CDR3 is TGTGCCAGCAGCTTAAGGAAGCTAGCGGGAGTGCCTGATACGCAGTATTTT. It translates to CASSLRKLAGVPDTQYF.

The chain uses TRBV19 and TRBJ2-1; 9 nucleotides match TRBD2. The CDR3 is made up of 14 amino acids. Germline trimming cut 4 bases from V and 5 bases from J; bases unmatched to any gene: 3. In germline, CDR1 is LNHDA, CDR2 SQIVND (reference sequence). The CDR3 loop reads CASSSSGGHNEQFF. CDR3 nucleotide sequence: TGTGCCAGTAGTAGTAGCGGGGGCCACAATGAGCAGTTCTTC.

A single count supports this clone. The V gene is TRBV19, the J gene TRBJ1-2; 8 bases map to TRBD1. With 1 base clipped from V and 6 bases from J, the junction kept 10 bases outside the gene matches. CDR1 is LNHDA, CDR2 SQIVND, per germline (reference sequence). The CDR3 consists of 16 residues. This chain's CDR3 is CASSIGSRGRPDGYTF. CDR3 DNA sequence: TGTGCCAGTAGTATAGGGAGCAGGGGGCGACCGGATGGCTACACCTTC.

The chain combines TRBV5-1 with TRBJ2-7, with D unclear. With 2 bases removed from V and 1 base from J, the gap between germline ends came to 10 bases. Germline V gene lookup returns CDR1 SGHRS and CDR2 YFSETQ. The length of the CDR3 is 14 residues. The CDR3 region is CASSFETPSYEQYF. CDR3 coding DNA: TGCGCCAGCAGCTTTGAGACTCCTTCCTACGAGCAGTACTTC.

V and J are TRBV27 and TRBJ2-5, with D tentatively TRBD2 (5 bases). Germline assignment: CDR1 MNHEY and CDR2 SMNVEV (reference sequence). V gave up 6 bases and J gave up 2 bases, with 19 bases separating them. This CDR3 contains 16 residues. The CDR3 loop is CASSPEIGGDQETQYF. CDR3 coding DNA: TGTGCCAGCAGCCCCGAAATCGGAGGTGATCAAGAGACCCAGTACTTC.

This chain links TRBV3-1 (or the pseudogene TRBV3-2) with TRBJ1-5; TRBD1 matches at 9 bases. The length of the CDR3 is 14 residues. CDR1 is LGHDT, CDR2 YNNKEL, per germline (reference sequence). J was trimmed by 3 bases and V by 8 bases; bases with no gene match: 5. CDR3 DNA sequence: TGTGCCAGCTCGGGGACAGGGAACAATCAGCCCCAGCATTTT. As protein: CASSGTGNNQPQHF.

The chain couples TRBV27 to TRBJ2-2; weak D call: TRBD2 (5 bases). CDR1 and CDR2 (germline): MNHEY, SMNVEV (reference sequence). The CDR3 is 19 residues long. V was trimmed by 5 bases and J by 0 bases, leaving 22 bases between them. CDR3 nucleotide sequence: TGTGCCAGCAGTGAGCGGACCTTCGCGTCCCCAACGAACACCGGGGAGCTGTTTTTT. Amino acids: CASSERTFASPTNTGELFF.

V usage is TRBV19 and J usage is TRBJ2-7, with 7 bases that match TRBD2. From germline, CDR1 is LNHDA and CDR2 SQIVND (reference sequence). V was pared by 5 bases and J by 6 bases, with 13 bases of the junction left unmatched. The CDR3 totals 15 residues. The CDR3 sequence is CASSPPGLSASEQYF. In DNA form, the CDR3 reads TGTGCCAGTAGTCCCCCGGGACTATCGGCGTCCGAGCAGTACTTC.

V and J are TRBV7-9 and TRBJ1-3, with D hard to call. Looked up from germline, CDR1 is SEHNR and CDR2 is FQNEAQ (reference sequence). V lost 0 bases and J 4 bases, leaving 4 bases between the germline ends. This CDR3 is built from 13 residues. The DNA of the CDR3 is TGTGCCAGCAGCTTAGCGTCAGGAAACACCATATATTTT. This codes for CASSLASGNTIYF.

As for this clone: Other DNA sequences in the same sample also yield this CDR3. This rearrangement joins TRBV19 to TRBJ2-7; 11 bases agree with TRBD1. CDR3 length equals 17 residues. Germline lookup yields CDR1 LNHDA and CDR2 SQIVND (reference sequence). Unmatched junction bases numbered 9, after V lost 5 bases and J lost 0 bases. The CDR3 DNA follows: TGTGCCAGTAGTCGATCCACCGGGACAGGGGGCTCCTACGAGCAGTACTTC. Protein: CASSRSTGTGGSYEQYF.

The rearrangement links TRBV7-2 to TRBJ1-5; TRBD1 might be the D (5 bases). CDR1 is SGHTA and CDR2 is FQGNSA in the germline V gene. Trimming took 7 bases from V and 9 from J, leaving 19 bases between them. The CDR3 has 14 residues. The CDR3 region has the DNA TGTGCCAGCACGCGCGGTCAGGGATCAGGGCCCCAGCATTTT. This translates into CASTRGQGSGPQHF. The full variable domain, its missing parts supplied by reference TRBV7-2 and TRBJ1-5, is GAGVSQSPSNKVTEKGKDVELRCDPISGHTALYWYRQSLGQGLEFLIYFQGNSAPDKSGLPSDRFSAERTGGSVSTLTIQRTQQEDSAVYLCASTRGQGSGPQHFGDGTRLSIL.

V gene TRBV20-1 combines with J gene TRBJ2-5; the match to TRBD2 covers 8 bases. CDR3 length: 16 residues. J lost 4 bases, V lost 3 bases, and 13 bases had no gene match. Germline V gene sequence: CDR1 DFQATT, CDR2 SNEGSKA (reference sequence). For the CDR3, the DNA is TGCAGTGCTAGTGAGTCGGGAGGGCCTTGGCGAGAGACCCAGTACTTC. Translating it yields CSASESGGPWRETQYF.

This chain joins TRBV3-1 (or the pseudogene TRBV3-2) and TRBJ1-3; D remains unclear. Between the trimmed V and J ends, which lost 6 bases and 0 bases, there was a span of 6 bases. CDR1 and CDR2 (germline): LGHDT, YNNKEL (reference sequence). The CDR3 has 13 residues. CDR3 sequence: CASSYSSGNTIYF. The CDR3, as DNA: TGTGCCAGCAGTTACTCCTCTGGAAACACCATATATTTT.

The chain couples TRBV19 to TRBJ2-1; D perhaps matches TRBD1 (5 bases). The CDR3 totals 15 residues. Looked up from germline, CDR1 is LNHDA and CDR2 is SQIVND (reference sequence). The V end lost 4 bases, the J end lost 6 bases, and 16 bases lay between the germline ends. CDR3 protein: CASSSLGPRTNEQFF. The CDR3, as DNA: TGTGCCAGTAGTAGCCTGGGGCCTAGGACCAATGAGCAGTTCTTC. The whole variable domain, filled in from reference TRBV19 and TRBJ2-1, reads DGGITQSPKYLFRKEGQNVTLSCEQNLNHDAMYWYRQDPGQGLRLIYYSQIVNDFQKGDIAEGYSVSREKKESFPLTVTSAQKNPTAFYLCASSSLGPRTNEQFFGPGTRLTVL.

The chain couples TRBV2 to TRBJ1-1, with 9 bases fitting TRBD1. Germline trimming cut 6 bases from V and 0 bases from J; bases unmatched to any gene: 2. CDR1 and CDR2 from the germline V gene are SNHLY and FYNNEI. The CDR3 has 14 amino acids. The CDR3 region has the DNA TGTGCCAGCAGGGACAGGGGAATGAACACTGAAGCTTTCTTT. It translates to CASRDRGMNTEAFF.

This clone has only one observation. The V and J genes are TRBV19 and TRBJ1-5; a possible D gene is TRBD1 (5 bases). The length of the CDR3 is 15 residues. V was trimmed by 3 bases and J by 3 bases, leaving 12 bases between them. Germline V gives CDR1 LNHDA, CDR2 SQIVND (reference sequence). DNA of the CDR3: TGTGCCAGTAGTATGTGGGCCAGGGACAATCAGCCCCAGCATTTT. Amino acids: CASSMWARDNQPQHF.

A note on this clone: The same CDR3 is also encoded by other DNA sequences in this sample. The chain has TRBV19 and TRBJ2-7, with TRBD1 matching over 7 bases. Trimming at V came to 1 base and at J to 3 bases, leaving 3 bases not matched to a gene. The CDR3 contains 14 residues. Germline CDR1 is LNHDA and CDR2 is SQIVND (reference sequence). CDR3 DNA sequence: TGTGCCAGTAGTATAGGCACAGGGGACTACGAGCAGTACTTC. The encoded protein is CASSIGTGDYEQYF.

The rearrangement links TRBV5-3 to TRBJ2-7; weak D call: TRBD2 (5 bases). TRBV5-3 is flagged as an ORF with uncertain function. This CDR3 spans 15 amino acids. Trimming pared 1 base from V and 4 bases from J, leaving 15 bases between. The DNA for the CDR3 is TGTGCCAGAAGCTTGCTAGCCCTGGTGCTATACGAGCAGTACTTC. This gives the protein CARSLLALVLYEQYF.

The chain carries TRBV29-1 and TRBJ2-1; TRBD2 might be the D (6 bases). The CDR3 sequence is 15 residues long. CDR1 SQVTM and CDR2 ANQGSEA come from the germline V gene. Trimming removed 6 bases at V and 0 bases at J, with 15 bases between. This chain's CDR3 is CSVPLRGSSYNEQFF. The CDR3 DNA follows: TGCAGCGTGCCCCTTCGGGGGAGCTCCTACAATGAGCAGTTCTTC.

The V and J genes are TRBV30 and TRBJ2-5; 9 positions agree with TRBD1. V trimming: 2 bases; J trimming: 9 bases; junction bases outside the gene matches: 7. The CDR3 totals 13 residues. Germline V gives CDR1 GTSNPN, CDR2 SVGIG (reference sequence). The CDR3 sequence: CAWSLPGQGSQYF. The CDR3 nucleotides read TGTGCCTGGAGTCTTCCGGGACAGGGATCCCAGTACTTC.

The V call is TRBV6-5, the J call TRBJ2-7, with a weak D call TRBD1 (6 bases). With 7 bases removed from V and 3 bases from J, the gap between germline ends came to 16 bases. Germline V gene sequence: CDR1 MNHEY, CDR2 SVGAGI. The CDR3 runs 14 residues. CDR3 residues: CASTPDRTGYEQYF. The CDR3 bases are TGTGCCAGCACCCCAGACAGGACCGGCTACGAGCAGTACTTC.

This clone was seen a few times. The chain couples TRBV6-5 to TRBJ2-7; weak D call: TRBD1 (6 bases). Germline lookup yields CDR1 MNHEY and CDR2 SVGAGI. Trimming stripped 2 bases from V and 2 bases from J, with 10 bases between. The CDR3 loop spans 14 amino acids. The CDR3 bases are TGTGCCAGCAGTTACGAACAGGGACCCTACGAGCAGTACTTC. The encoded protein is CASSYEQGPYEQYF.

The chain links TRBV5-4 to TRBJ1-2; D unresolved. Trimming shortened V by 0 bases and J by 3 bases, and 12 bases separated the two germline ends. The V gene's germline CDR1 is SGHNT and CDR2 YYREEE (reference sequence). This CDR3 comprises 15 residues. CDR3 nucleotide sequence: TGTGCCAGCAGCTTGGGGGGAGGGCTCGACTATGGCTACACCTTC. As protein: CASSLGGGLDYGYTF.

The rearrangement joins TRBV27 to TRBJ2-1, with 8 bases identical to TRBD2. CDR3 length equals 15 residues. Trimming took 5 bases from V and 4 from J; bases not matched to a gene: 7. Looked up from germline, CDR1 is MNHEY and CDR2 is SMNVEV (reference sequence). For the CDR3, the DNA is TGTGCCAGCAGTCTAGACGGGGGGGCGTACAATGAGCAGTTCTTC. This sequence encodes CASSLDGGAYNEQFF.